This passage covers 5 T cell receptor beta chains from one sample sequenced in a study of monozygotic twins with inflammatory bowel disease. TCRdb re-called the 5' RACE reads; one entry per CDR3 protein, DNA not given. This table lists about 440,000 distinct CDR3 sequences. The sequencing input was blood. These TCRs come from a human donor with ulcerative colitis or Crohn's disease, or a healthy co-twin of an affected twin (not recorded which).

The genes are TRBV20-1 and TRBJ2-5. CDR3 size: 11 residues. Germline CDR1 and CDR2: DFQATT and SNEGSKA (reference sequence). CDR3 amino acids: CSARVGETQYF.

The chain combines TRBV7-2 with TRBJ2-7; absent DNA, TCRdb's TRBD1 call cannot be checked. The CDR3 totals 13 residues. Germline CDR1 reads SGHTA; CDR2 reads FQGNSA. CDR3 in amino acids: CASRLDRTYEQYF.

This chain uses TRBV9 with TRBJ2-4; TCRdb outputs TRBD1, but without DNA this stays unchecked. CDR1 SGDLS and CDR2 YYNGEE come from the germline V gene. This CDR3 spans 15 amino acids. The CDR3: CASSVGRTKVDIQYF. The full variable domain, its missing parts supplied by reference TRBV9 and TRBJ2-4, is DSGVTQTPKHLITATGQRVTLRCSPRSGDLSVYWYQQSLDQGLQFLIQYYNGEERAKGNILERFSAQQFPDLHSELNLSSLELGDSALYFCASSVGRTKVDIQYFGAGTRLSVL.

V gene TRBV20-1 combines with J gene TRBJ2-3; TCRdb's assignment of TRBD2 cannot be checked, as there is no DNA. The CDR3 is 12 residues long. The germline V gene has CDR1 DFQATT and CDR2 SNEGSKA (reference sequence). The CDR3 protein is CSAPGLADTQYF.

The chain has TRBV5-6 and TRBJ2-3; the TCRdb call, TRBD2, lacks DNA for checking. The germline CDR1 and CDR2 sequences are SGHDT and YYEEEE. The CDR3 length is 16 residues. CDR3 sequence: CASSSLATALTDTQYF.